These 20 T cell receptor beta chains originate from one sample sequenced in a study of cytomegalovirus exposure and HLA in healthy donors. Generated by immunoSEQ multiplex PCR, the TCRdb table keeps only in-frame clones and is missing some. This sample yields some 210,000 clones, of which around 86% are seen a single time; 2% to 2.5% belongs to the top ten. The sequencing input was PBMCs. All receptors come from a young woman in good health and CMV-seropositive.

This clone occurred once. The chain uses TRBV11-2 and TRBJ2-1, with 7 positions matching TRBD1. The germline V gene encodes CDR1 SGHAT and CDR2 FQNNGV. V trimming: 3 bases; J trimming: 10 bases; junction bases outside the gene matches: 18. This CDR3 comprises 17 residues. The CDR3 loop reads CASSLRSGTAFTEEQFF. The CDR3 DNA is TGTGCCAGCAGCTTGAGATCCGGGACAGCCTTTACCGAGGAGCAGTTCTTC.

This clone occurred once. This chain joins TRBV29-1 and TRBJ2-7; possibly TRBD1 for D (6 bases). Deletions cut 4 bases from V and 3 bases from J, with 10 bases between. Per the germline V gene, CDR1 is SQVTM and CDR2 is ANQGSEA. This CDR3 is built from 12 residues. The CDR3 is CSVVVQGYEQYF. CDR3 coding DNA: TGCAGCGTTGTGGTACAGGGCTACGAGCAGTACTTC.

The J gene is TRBJ2-1, the V gene TRBV29-1; weak D call: TRBD1 (5 bases). Germline V CDR1 and CDR2: SQVTM, ANQGSEA. V gave up 8 bases and J gave up 4 bases, with 18 bases separating them. The CDR3 runs 14 residues. CDR3 residues: CSSAVQGLYNEQFF. CDR3 bases: TGCAGCTCAGCAGTGCAGGGTCTATACAATGAGCAGTTCTTC.

This clone was seen a few times. The rearrangement links TRBV10-3 to TRBJ1-2, with TRBD1 matching over 9 bases. Germline values: CDR1 ENHRY, CDR2 SYGVKD. V lost 2 bases, J lost 3 bases, and 4 bases stayed unmatched. The length of the CDR3 is 15 residues. Here the CDR3 DNA reads TGTGCCATCAGTGAGGCGGGACAGGGCTACTATGGCTACACCTTC. Translated: CAISEAGQGYYGYTF.

This chain links TRBV5-6 with TRBJ1-5; D perhaps matches TRBD1 (6 bases). Per the germline V gene, CDR1 is SGHDT and CDR2 is YYEEEE. This CDR3 spans 15 amino acids. Deletions cut 4 bases from V and 4 bases from J, with 15 bases between. CDR3 nucleotide sequence: TGTGCCAGCAGCGAAGGGACACATGGGAATCAGCCCCAGCATTTT. As protein: CASSEGTHGNQPQHF. Supplemented by reference TRBV5-6 and TRBJ1-5, the full variable domain reads DAGVTQSPTHLIKTRGQQVTLRCSPKSGHDTVSWYQQALGQGPQFIFQYYEEEERQRGNFPDRFSGHQFPNYSSELNVNALLLGDSALYLCASSEGTHGNQPQHFGDGTRLSIL.

This clone was observed a handful of times. The V call is TRBV6-6, the J call TRBJ2-7, with D perhaps matching TRBD2 (6 bases). The CDR3 length is 11 residues. The ends were cut back, 10 bases at V and 7 bases at J, with 14 bases in the middle. CDR1 and CDR2 (germline): MNHNY, SVGAGI (reference sequence). DNA for the CDR3: TGTGCCACATCCCTAGCGAGGGAGCAGTACTTC. This gives the protein CATSLAREQYF.

Note on this clone: The germline gene is not matched at one end of the junction; a read error may be the cause. J is TRBJ2-5 and V is TRBV2, with 7 bases aligning to TRBD2. The CDR3 loop spans 18 amino acids. The germline CDR1 and CDR2 sequences are SNHLY and FYNNEI. CDR3 in DNA: TGTGCCAGTAGTGACCCCAGAAGCGGCGGTGTGGGAGGGGAGACCCAGTACTTC. It specifies CASSDPRSGGVGGETQYF.

The chain combines TRBV4-1 with TRBJ1-2, with 7 nucleotides matching TRBD1. CDR3 length equals 17 residues. The V gene's germline CDR1 is MGHRA and CDR2 YSYEKL. J gave up 0 bases and V 5 bases, and 12 bases lay outside the gene matches. The CDR3 coding sequence is TGCGCCAGCAGCTCCGGAGGTAGGGGGCGCACTAACTATGGCTACACCTTC. Translation gives CASSSGGRGRTNYGYTF.

This chain joins TRBV6-6 and TRBJ1-1, with D uncertain. V was pared by 2 bases and J by 5 bases, with 15 bases between. Germline CDR1 is MNHNY and CDR2 is SVGAGI (reference sequence). The CDR3 length is 15 residues. This chain's CDR3 is CASSYGRGNLTEAFF. CDR3 in DNA: TGTGCCAGCAGTTACGGCCGGGGTAACTTAACTGAAGCTTTCTTT.

The CDR3 DNA follows: TGTGCCAGCTCACCACCGGCCGGGACTAGCATCCATGAGCAGTTCTTC. Protein sequence: CASSPPAGTSIHEQFF. The chain is built from TRBV18 and TRBJ2-1; 9 positions agree with TRBD2. Germline V CDR1 and CDR2: KGHSH, LQKENI. Trimming cost V 0 bases and J 8 bases; bases outside gene matches: 8. This CDR3 is 16 amino acids long.

The genes are TRBV5-1 and TRBJ2-3; 9 nucleotides line up with TRBD2. This CDR3 is built from 15 residues. Trimming removed 4 bases from V and 3 bases from J; junction bases left unmatched: 6. The V gene's germline CDR1 is SGHRS and CDR2 YFSETQ. CDR3 DNA: TGCGCCAGCAGCCGTAGCGGGAGTCCAACAGATACGCAGTATTTT. This codes for CASSRSGSPTDTQYF.

V is TRBV27 and J is TRBJ1-2; possibly TRBD1 for D (6 bases). Trimming shortened V by 4 bases and J by 4 bases, and 19 bases separated the two germline ends. The germline gives CDR1 MNHEY, CDR2 SMNVEV (reference sequence). The CDR3 runs 16 residues. The CDR3 region has the DNA TGTGCCAGCAGTTCGGAACCAGGGGTAGGGAGCTATGGCTACACCTTC. Protein product: CASSSEPGVGSYGYTF.

This chain uses TRBV15 with TRBJ1-2, with a weak D call TRBD1 (6 bases). Per germline, CDR1 LNHNV and CDR2 YYDKDF (reference sequence). This CDR3 region has 15 residues. Trimming took 0 bases from V and 5 from J, leaving 13 bases between them. The CDR3 is CATSRDISGDYGYTF. The CDR3 nucleotides read TGTGCCACCAGCAGAGATATTTCAGGGGATTATGGCTACACCTTC.

The rearrangement uses TRBV7-8 and TRBJ2-2, with D possibly TRBD2 on 6 matching bases. This CDR3 contains 13 residues. The ends were cut back, 7 bases at V and 2 bases at J, with 8 bases in the middle. Germline loops: CDR1 SGHVS, CDR2 FQNEAQ. The CDR3 DNA reads as TGTGCCAGCATTGCGGGAAACACCGGGGAGCTGTTTTTT. As protein: CASIAGNTGELFF.

This CDR3 is CSVEGRGRYGYTF. For the CDR3, the DNA is TGCAGCGTTGAAGGTCGGGGGAGGTATGGCTACACCTTC. This chain links TRBV29-1 with TRBJ1-2; tentatively, D is TRBD1 (5 bases). In germline, CDR1 is SQVTM, CDR2 ANQGSEA. The ends were cut back, 1 base at V and 5 bases at J, with 11 bases in the middle. CDR3 length: 13 amino acids.

This chain uses TRBV11-2 with TRBJ1-2; D may be TRBD1 (5 bases). The CDR3 totals 18 residues. Germline V gene data show CDR1 as SGHAT and CDR2 as FQNNGV. V shed 2 bases and J shed 0 bases, with 19 bases lying between them. CDR3 in amino acids: CASSLNNQQAHTNYGYTF. As DNA, the CDR3 is TGTGCCAGCAGCTTAAACAACCAACAGGCCCATACTAACTATGGCTACACCTTC. The whole variable domain, remainder taken from reference TRBV11-2 and TRBJ1-2, is EAGVAQSPRYKIIEKRQSVAFWCNPISGHATLYWYQQILGQGPKLLIQFQNNGVVDDSQLPKDRFSAERLKGVDSTLKIQPAKLEDSAVYLCASSLNNQQAHTNYGYTFGSGTRLTVV.

This rearrangement joins TRBV6-5 to TRBJ1-4; perhaps TRBD1 as D (6 bases). The CDR3 runs to 12 residues. Germline lookup yields CDR1 MNHEY and CDR2 SVGAGI. This CDR3 is CARGGRVEKLFF. In nucleotides, the CDR3 is TGTGCTAGGGGGGGGAGGGTGGAAAAACTGTTTTTT.

The chain has TRBV6-4 and TRBJ1-1; TRBD1 agrees at 9 bases. The length of the CDR3 is 13 residues. Trimming at V came to 4 bases and at J to 7 bases, leaving 4 bases not matched to a gene. CDR1 is MRHNA and CDR2 is SNTAGT in the germline V gene. In nucleotides, the CDR3 is TGTGCCAGCAGTGGGACAGGGGAGGATGAAGCTTTCTTT. The encoded protein is CASSGTGEDEAFF.

The rearrangement joins TRBV19 to TRBJ1-5, with 9 nucleotides matching TRBD1. V was pared by 5 bases and J by 6 bases, with 17 bases of the junction left unmatched. The length of the CDR3 is 18 residues. The germline V gene has CDR1 LNHDA and CDR2 SQIVND (reference sequence). The CDR3: CASSSTSGTGWLGQPQHF. DNA of the CDR3: TGTGCCAGTAGTTCCACCTCCGGGACAGGGTGGTTGGGTCAGCCCCAGCATTTT. Based on the CDR3 plus reference TRBV19 and TRBJ1-5, the full variable domain is DGGITQSPKYLFRKEGQNVTLSCEQNLNHDAMYWYRQDPGQGLRLIYYSQIVNDFQKGDIAEGYSVSREKKESFPLTVTSAQKNPTAFYLCASSSTSGTGWLGQPQHFGDGTRLSIL.

The chain combines TRBV30 with TRBJ2-7, with 12 nucleotides matching TRBD2. The trim removed 2 bases at V and 4 bases at J, leaving 3 bases unmatched. The CDR3 is 14 amino acids. Germline V gives CDR1 GTSNPN, CDR2 SVGIG (reference sequence). The CDR3 sequence is CAWSLGTSGYEQYF. The CDR3 DNA sequence: TGTGCCTGGAGTCTTGGGACTAGCGGGTACGAGCAGTACTTC. The variable domain in full, with the rest retrieved from reference TRBV30 and TRBJ2-7, is SQTIHQWPATLVQPVGSPLSLECTVEGTSNPNLYWYRQAAGRGLQLLFYSVGIGQISSEVPQNLSASRPQDRQFILSSKKLLLSDSGFYLCAWSLGTSGYEQYFGPGTRLTVT.